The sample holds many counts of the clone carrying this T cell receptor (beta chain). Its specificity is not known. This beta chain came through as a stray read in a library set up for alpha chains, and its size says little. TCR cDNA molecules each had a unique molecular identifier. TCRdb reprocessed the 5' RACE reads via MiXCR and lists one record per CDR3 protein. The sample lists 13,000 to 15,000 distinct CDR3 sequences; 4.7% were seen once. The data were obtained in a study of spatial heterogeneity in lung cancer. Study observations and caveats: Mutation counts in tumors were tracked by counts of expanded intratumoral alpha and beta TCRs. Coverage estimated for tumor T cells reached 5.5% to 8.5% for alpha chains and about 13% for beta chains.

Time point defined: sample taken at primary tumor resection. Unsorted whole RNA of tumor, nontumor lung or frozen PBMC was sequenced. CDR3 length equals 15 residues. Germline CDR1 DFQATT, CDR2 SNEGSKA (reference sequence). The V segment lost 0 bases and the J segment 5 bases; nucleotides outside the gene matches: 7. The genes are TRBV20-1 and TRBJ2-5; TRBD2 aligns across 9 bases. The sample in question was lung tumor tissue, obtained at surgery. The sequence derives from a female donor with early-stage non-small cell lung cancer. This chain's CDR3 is CSARDQAGGGETQYF. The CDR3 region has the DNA TGCAGTGCTAGAGATCAAGCGGGGGGCGGGGAGACCCAGTACTTC.